This T cell receptor beta chain was documented in a study of shared clonotypes between healthy human individuals. This clone was counted a few times. Looked up from germline, CDR1 is SGDLS and CDR2 is YYNGEE. CDR3 length equals 12 residues. Trimming left V 4 bases short and J 4 bases short, with 8 bases between. TCRdb's copy holds only in-frame clones and misses some; the assay was immunoSEQ multiplex PCR. The sample shows 500,000 to 700,000 clones, 85% to 95% of them seen only once. Terminally differentiated effector memory CD45RA+ cells were excluded by CCR7 positive selection of CD45RO-negative cells.

The chain employs TRBV9 and TRBJ1-2; D is possibly TRBD1 (5 bases). The origin of this receptor is a woman in her thirties in good health. The sample consisted of naive CD8+ T cells sorted from blood. CDR3 in DNA: TGTGCCAGCAGCTCGACAGCCTATGGCTACACCTTC. Translating it yields CASSSTAYGYTF.